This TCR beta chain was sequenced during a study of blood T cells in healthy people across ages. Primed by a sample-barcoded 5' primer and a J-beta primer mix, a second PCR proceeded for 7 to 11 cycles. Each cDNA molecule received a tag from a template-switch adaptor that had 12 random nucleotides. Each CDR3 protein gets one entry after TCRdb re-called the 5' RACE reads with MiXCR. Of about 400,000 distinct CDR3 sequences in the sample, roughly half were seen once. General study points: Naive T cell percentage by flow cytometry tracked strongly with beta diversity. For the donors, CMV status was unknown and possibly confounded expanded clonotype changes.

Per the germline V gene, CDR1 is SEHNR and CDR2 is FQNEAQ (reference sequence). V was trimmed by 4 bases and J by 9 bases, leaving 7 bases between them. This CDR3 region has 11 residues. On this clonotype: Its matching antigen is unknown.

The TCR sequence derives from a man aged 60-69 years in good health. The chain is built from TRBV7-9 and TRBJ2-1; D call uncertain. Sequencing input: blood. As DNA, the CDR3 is TGTGCCAGCAGCTCCCAAGGTGAGCAGTTCTTC. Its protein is CASSSQGEQFF. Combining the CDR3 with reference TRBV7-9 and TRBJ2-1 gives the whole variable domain DTGVSQNPRHKITKRGQNVTFRCDPISEHNRLYWYRQTLGQGPEFLTYFQNEAQLEKSRLLSDRFSAERPKGSFSTLEIQRTEQGDSAMYLCASSSQGEQFFGPGTRLTVL.